The 16 T cell receptor beta chains below all came from one sample that was sequenced in a study of T cells in Graves' hyperthyroidism and ophthalmopathy. The CDR3 regions of TCR beta were amplified from RNA transcripts. HTBI primers were the set used in a first-round RT-PCR of the TCR CDR3. MiXCR, applied by TCRdb to the multiplex PCR reads, yields one record per CDR3 protein. The table shows 550,000 to 850,000 distinct CDR3 sequences, with 15% to 20% occurring only once. What was sequenced was blood. The receptors stem from a woman in her forties or fifties with Graves' hyperthyroidism that later progressed to Graves' ophthalmopathy.

The rearrangement joins TRBV5-1 to TRBJ2-1; D may be TRBD2 (7 bases). Germline values: CDR1 SGHRS, CDR2 YFSETQ. CDR3 length equals 15 residues. Trimming shortened V by 6 bases and J by 2 bases, and 15 bases separated the two germline ends. The CDR3 here is CASKSAGDTYNEQFF. In DNA form, the CDR3 reads TGCGCCAGCAAGTCGGCGGGGGACACCTACAATGAGCAGTTCTTC.

For this clonotype: At one end the junction does not follow the germline gene, possibly because of a read error. The chain uses TRBV12-3 or TRBV12-4 and TRBJ1-1, with 10 bases lining up with TRBD1. The CDR3 sequence is 15 residues long. The CDR3, as DNA: TGTGCCAGCAGTCCCCCGGGACAGGGGACTTCTGAAGCTTCCTTT. It encodes CASSPPGQGTSEASF.

In its sample, this clonotype was seen many times. This chain uses TRBV5-1 with TRBJ1-2; 7 positions match TRBD1. V lost 0 bases to trimming and J lost 6 bases; unmatched junction nucleotides: 2. This CDR3 comprises 13 residues. CDR1 is SGHRS and CDR2 is YFSETQ in the germline V gene. The CDR3 DNA reads TGCGCCAGCAGCTTGGCAGGGGGGAATGGCTACACCTTC. This sequence encodes CASSLAGGNGYTF.

V is TRBV5-1 and J is TRBJ2-2; 12 bases align to TRBD1. V was pared by 3 bases and J by 4 bases, with 4 bases of the junction left unmatched. Per germline, CDR1 SGHRS and CDR2 YFSETQ. The CDR3 sequence is 16 residues long. The CDR3 DNA follows: TGCGCCAGCAGCTCGGGACAGGGGGCCGTCACCGGGGAGCTGTTTTTT. It codes for CASSSGQGAVTGELFF. Looking up the rest from reference TRBV5-1 and TRBJ2-2 gives the full variable domain: KAGVTQTPRYLIKTRGQQVTLSCSPISGHRSVSWYQQTPGQGLQFLFEYFSETQRNKGNFPGRFSGRQFSNSRSEMNVSTLELGDSALYLCASSSGQGAVTGELFFGEGSRLTVL.

The rearrangement joins TRBV5-5 to TRBJ1-6; D call uncertain. This CDR3 is 17 amino acids long. V lost 4 bases and J 13 bases, leaving 27 bases between the germline ends. CDR1 and CDR2 (germline): SGHKS, YYEKEE (reference sequence). CDR3 nucleotide sequence: TGTGCCAGCAGCCGGATCGAGTTAGAGACACGTTCGTCGCCCCTCCACTTT. Protein sequence: CASSRIELETRSSPLHF.

The V call is TRBV2, the J call TRBJ1-6, with 8 bases lining up with TRBD1. The length of the CDR3 is 14 residues. In germline, CDR1 is SNHLY, CDR2 FYNNEI. Trimming took 7 bases from V and 8 from J; bases not matched to a gene: 7. The CDR3 nucleotides are TGTGCCAGCACATTCAGACAGGGGTATTCACCCCTCCACTTT. Residues: CASTFRQGYSPLHF.

At least ten counts were recorded for this clonotype. This chain connects TRBV7-6 to TRBJ2-7, with a possible D match to TRBD2 (5 bases). V was cut by 5 bases and J by 0 bases, with 11 bases left in between. Germline CDR1 is SGHVS and CDR2 is FNYEAQ. The CDR3 is 14 amino acids. In DNA, the CDR3 is TGTGCCAGCAGCAACCGGGGAGACTCCTACGAGCAGTACTTC. Protein product: CASSNRGDSYEQYF.

Notes on this clonotype: A much larger clone differs by one base, so this may be a read error. CDR3 loop: CASRGAGDTKAFF. CDR3 DNA sequence: TGTGCCAGCAGGGGGGCAGGGGACACTAAAGCTTTCTTT. The chain combines TRBV3-1 with TRBJ1-1, with a possible D match to TRBD1 (6 bases). This CDR3 has 13 amino acids. Germline V lookup: CDR1 LGHDT, CDR2 YNNKEL (reference sequence).

The gene calls are TRBV6-5 and TRBJ2-1, with 7 nucleotides matching TRBD2. The V gene end was trimmed by 2 bases and the J gene end by 3 bases; junction bases not matched to a gene: 7. Germline V gene data show CDR1 as MNHEY and CDR2 as SVGAGI. The CDR3 spans 16 residues. CDR3 in amino acids: CASSYTLRGDYNEQFF. Written as DNA, the CDR3 is TGTGCCAGCAGTTACACTTTACGGGGGGACTACAATGAGCAGTTCTTC.

This clonotype was counted ten times or more. The chain employs TRBV3-1 and TRBJ2-1; 10 bases agree with TRBD2. The CDR3 spans 14 residues. Looked up from germline, CDR1 is LGHDT and CDR2 is YNNKEL (reference sequence). After removal of 0 bases from V and 12 bases from J, the junction contained 5 bases not matched to a gene. The CDR3 sequence is CASSQDRSGGTQFF. For the CDR3, the DNA is TGTGCCAGCAGCCAAGATCGTAGCGGGGGGACGCAGTTCTTC.

This clonotype was recorded many times. This chain uses TRBV11-3 with TRBJ2-1, with 7 positions matching TRBD1. Trimming at V came to 5 bases and at J to 3 bases, leaving 7 bases not matched to a gene. Germline values: CDR1 SGHNT, CDR2 YENEEA. The CDR3 is made up of 15 amino acids. CDR3 DNA sequence: TGTGCCAGCAGCCTAGGACAGGACGACTACAATGAGCAGTTCTTC. It specifies CASSLGQDDYNEQFF.

This clonotype was picked up a small number of times. The rearrangement joins TRBV6-1 to TRBJ2-7; TRBD1 aligns across 7 bases. The CDR3 is 15 amino acids. The J segment lost 0 bases and the V segment lost 7 bases, leaving 9 bases of the junction unmatched. The germline V gene has CDR1 MNHNS and CDR2 SASEGT. CDR3 region: CASNQDRVSSYEQYF. The CDR3 DNA reads TGTGCCAGCAACCAAGACAGGGTGAGCTCCTACGAGCAGTACTTC.

This clonotype was recorded at least ten times. The chain uses TRBV7-2 and TRBJ2-7; D perhaps matches TRBD2 (5 bases). CDR3 length: 15 residues. CDR1 is SGHTA and CDR2 is FQGNSA in the germline V gene. Trimming removed 3 bases from V and 5 bases from J, with 17 bases in between. CDR3 residues: CASSFFGRPGDEQYF. CDR3 nucleotide sequence: TGTGCCAGCAGCTTCTTCGGACGTCCCGGGGACGAGCAGTACTTC.

There are many counts of this clonotype. This chain links TRBV5-4 with TRBJ2-7; TRBD1 agrees at 12 bases. J lost 3 bases, V lost 3 bases, and 7 bases had no gene match. The length of the CDR3 is 16 residues. From germline, CDR1 is SGHNT and CDR2 YYREEE (reference sequence). DNA for the CDR3: TGTGCCAGCAGCTCGGGGGACAGGGGGCTACGCTACGAGCAGTACTTC. Protein: CASSSGDRGLRYEQYF.

This clonotype was observed many times. The rearrangement links TRBV15 to TRBJ2-7, with 10 bases that match TRBD1. The CDR3 runs to 15 residues. J lost 4 bases, V lost 1 base, and 4 bases had no gene match. Looked up from germline, CDR1 is LNHNV and CDR2 is YYDKDF (reference sequence). The DNA of the CDR3 is TGTGCCACCAGCAGAGGGGGACAGGGGAGTTACGAGCAGTACTTC. It codes for CATSRGGQGSYEQYF.

This clonotype was seen many times. The V call is TRBV5-1, the J call TRBJ1-2; D is unclear. V dropped 1 base and J dropped 0 bases, with 4 bases sitting between them. The CDR3 loop spans 13 amino acids. Germline values: CDR1 SGHRS, CDR2 YFSETQ. The CDR3 region is CASSLLANYGYTF. As DNA, the CDR3 is TGCGCCAGCAGCTTGTTAGCTAACTATGGCTACACCTTC.